This T cell receptor (beta chain) was identified in a study of blood T cell repertoires in COVID-19. Per the original data handling: Using reference gene primer amplification, nucleated cell counts were estimated. The repertoire was sequenced with immunoSEQ multiplex PCR; TCRdb's copy has only in-frame clones and lacks some. V and J calls and clone size are as listed in that table; D and trimming were resolved from the DNA. This sample yields 250,000 or so clones, of which 70% to 90% are seen a single time; 1.3% to 1.5% belongs to the top ten. Germline CDR1 SGHTA, CDR2 FQGNSA. This CDR3 has 13 amino acids. V was trimmed by 6 bases and J by 4 bases, leaving 12 bases between them.

The clonotype originates from a man aged 80 or over with acute or convalescent COVID-19. Sequenced material: peripheral blood. The chain couples TRBV7-2 to TRBJ1-1; D uncertain. In nucleotides, the CDR3 is TGTGCCAGCAGATTGACGGGTAGCACTGAAGCTTTCTTT. It is translated as CASRLTGSTEAFF.